This T cell receptor (beta chain) was identified in a study of OX40 agonist ivuxolimab in advanced cancers. Study as a whole: Patients received intravenous ivuxolimab every 2 weeks at 0.01 to 10 mg/kg. Of the patients, three showed partial responses, one with hepatocellular carcinoma and two with cutaneous melanoma.

Study outcomes and limitations: Relatively little clonal expansion, among the lowest observed, appeared in partial responders at 0.1-3.0 mg/kg. On average, CD8+ T cells showed a greater number of expanded clones than CD4+.

V was cut by 5 bases and J by 0 bases, with 10 bases left in between. The CDR3 is made up of 15 amino acids. Germline lookup yields CDR1 SGHAT and CDR2 FQNNGV. Only in-frame clones appear in the TCRdb table, and some are missing; sequencing was by immunoSEQ multiplex PCR. In the table there are 36,000 or so clones, 70% to 80% of which are singletons. As to this clone: Its matching antigen is unknown.

This sequence was found in an adult with an advanced solid tumor such as melanoma, head and neck, liver or kidney cancer. Specimen: CD4+ or CD8+ T cells sorted from blood, collected in a trial of the OX40 agonist ivuxolimab. The J gene is TRBJ1-4, the V gene TRBV11-2, with D hard to call. This chain's CDR3 is CASSLRLATNEKLFF. CDR3 DNA sequence: TGTGCCAGCAGCCTCCGGTTGGCAACTAATGAAAAACTGTTTTTT.